This T cell receptor (beta chain) was recorded in a study of CD8 T cells in Susac syndrome. CDR1 is DFQATT, CDR2 SNEGSKA, per germline (reference sequence). The CDR3 loop spans 16 amino acids. Unmatched junction bases numbered 7, after V lost 1 base and J lost 2 bases. cDNA came from roughly 0.53 to 1 ug RNA primed by random hexamers. TCRdb independently ran MiXCR on the immunoSEQ multiplex PCR reads; one entry per CDR3 protein. The profile covers 140,000 or so distinct CDR3 sequences, with approximately 93% appearing a single time and under 0.095% taken by the ten largest. This sequence originates from a human donor in good health. V is TRBV20-1 and J is TRBJ2-7; 11 nucleotides agree with TRBD2. The sample was CD4+ T cells from PBMCs. CDR3 sequence reads: CSARGPGLADTYEQYF. The CDR3 region has the DNA TGCAGTGCTAGAGGACCGGGACTAGCGGATACCTACGAGCAGTACTTC.